The T cell receptor (beta chain) described here comes from a study of shared clonotypes between healthy human individuals. Data came from immunoSEQ multiplex PCR; TCRdb stores just in-frame clones and leaves some out. Counted here are a few million clones, over 85% occurring once; the ten biggest clones make up about 1.7%. Between the trimmed V and J ends, which lost 1 base and 1 base, there was a span of 4 bases. There are 13 residues in the CDR3. Germline-derived CDR1 and CDR2 are SEHNR and FQNEAQ (reference sequence). CD45RO negativity and positive selection for CCR7 defined naive CD8 cells, a population that excluded terminally differentiated effector memory CD45RA+ cells. In the case of this clone: Other DNA sequences from this sample encode an identical CDR3 as well.

The clonotype originates from a man aged 18 to 29 in good health. Some clones in this sample may be carry-over from other donors' samples. The rearrangement uses TRBV7-9 and TRBJ1-1; unclear D gene. Sequenced: naive CD8+ T cells from PBMCs. Here the CDR3 DNA reads TGTGCCAGCAGCTTAGACAGGAACACTGAAGCTTTCTTT. Its protein product is CASSLDRNTEAFF.